This entry lists 10 T cell receptor beta chains sequenced from one sample in a study of control samples from healthy donors and cancer patients. Some clones are missing from TCRdb's copy, which holds only in-frame ones; the method was immunoSEQ multiplex PCR. The sample consists of roughly 69,000 clones, about 83% of them appearing once. The specimen sequenced was blood. These receptors were taken from a man aged 55 to 70 in good health.

The V call is TRBV6-2 or TRBV6-3, the J call TRBJ2-7; D unresolved. V was trimmed by 5 bases and J by 3 bases, leaving 8 bases between them. The CDR3 consists of 12 residues. Per the germline V gene, CDR1 is MNHEY and CDR2 is SVGEGT. The CDR3 loop reads CASSKFSYEQYF. The CDR3 region has the DNA TGTGCCAGCAGTAAATTCAGCTACGAGCAGTACTTC.

The chain links TRBV7-6 to TRBJ2-3; 16 bases fit TRBD2. CDR3 length equals 16 residues. With 8 bases clipped from V and 5 bases from J, the junction kept 7 bases outside the gene matches. CDR1 and CDR2 (germline): SGHVS, FNYEAQ. CDR3 sequence (DNA): TGTGCCAGCGCGGGGACTAGCGGGAGGGCAAAAGATACGCAGTATTTT. It yields the protein CASAGTSGRAKDTQYF.

This sequence joins TRBV3-1 (or the pseudogene TRBV3-2) and TRBJ1-3, with a possible D match to TRBD1 (5 bases). Germline assignment: CDR1 LGHDT and CDR2 YNNKEL (reference sequence). V was pared by 5 bases and J by 11 bases, with 16 bases between. This CDR3 has 13 residues. The CDR3 DNA is TGTGCCAGCAGCAGACAGTCGTCTCACCCCATATATTTT. Encoded protein: CASSRQSSHPIYF.

A single count supports this clone. Mismatch with germline at one junction end may stem from a read error. The chain uses TRBV7-6 and TRBJ2-7; no firm D call. This CDR3 contains 15 residues. The V gene's germline CDR1 is SGHVS and CDR2 FNYEAQ. The CDR3: CASSLGDWLSNEQYF. CDR3 coding DNA: TGTGCCAGCAGCTTGGGTGATTGGCTCTCCAACGAGCAGTACTTC.

The genes are TRBV24-1 and TRBJ2-7; D is perhaps TRBD1 (7 bases). The V end lost 4 bases, the J end lost 3 bases, and 12 bases lay between the germline ends. This CDR3 spans 14 amino acids. Per germline, CDR1 KGHDR and CDR2 SFDVKD. Written as DNA, the CDR3 is TGTGCCACCAGTGAGACAGGGAGGAACTACGAGCAGTACTTC. It yields the protein CATSETGRNYEQYF.

J is TRBJ1-6 and V is TRBV5-1; the match to TRBD1 covers 7 bases. The germline V gene encodes CDR1 SGHRS and CDR2 YFSETQ. CDR3 size: 13 residues. Trimming took 4 bases from V and 10 from J; bases not matched to a gene: 5. This CDR3 is CASSEGGRSPLHF. In nucleotides, the CDR3 is TGCGCCAGCAGCGAAGGGGGCAGGTCACCCCTCCACTTT.

The rearrangement uses TRBV6-5 and TRBJ2-3; 14 nucleotides align to TRBD2. Trimming cost V 4 bases and J 5 bases; bases outside gene matches: 5. CDR1 is MNHEY and CDR2 is SVGAGI in the germline V gene. The CDR3 has 16 amino acids. CDR3 sequence: CASSWGTSGSQDTQYF. The CDR3 DNA is TGTGCCAGCAGTTGGGGGACTAGCGGGAGTCAAGATACGCAGTATTTT.

This chain joins TRBV7-2 and TRBJ1-2, with 7 positions matching TRBD1. CDR3 length: 14 residues. Looked up from germline, CDR1 is SGHTA and CDR2 is FQGNSA. The ends lost 3 bases at V and 1 base at J; junction bases unmatched: 2. The CDR3 DNA reads TGTGCCAGCAGCTTGGCAGGGGGTAACTATGGCTACACCTTC. This codes for CASSLAGGNYGYTF.

The chain is built from TRBV4-1 and TRBJ1-5; 7 bases map to TRBD1. The V and J ends lost 1 base and 4 bases, in that order; junction bases with no gene match: 4. The CDR3 consists of 15 residues. CDR1 is MGHRA, CDR2 YSYEKL, per germline. CDR3 residues: CASSQAGTVNQPQHF. The CDR3 DNA reads as TGCGCCAGCAGCCAAGCCGGGACAGTTAATCAGCCCCAGCATTTT.

This sequence joins TRBV29-1 and TRBJ2-1; TRBD2 matches at 10 bases. The CDR3 spans 14 residues. Germline V lookup: CDR1 SQVTM, CDR2 ANQGSEA. V lost 1 base to trimming and J lost 8 bases; unmatched junction nucleotides: 5. Here the CDR3 reads CSVEGLAGVYEQFF. In nucleotides, the CDR3 is TGCAGCGTTGAAGGGCTAGCGGGAGTCTATGAGCAGTTCTTC.